Following are 29 T cell receptor beta chains from one sample sequenced in a study of blood T cell repertoires in COVID-19. Some clones are missing from TCRdb's copy, which holds only in-frame ones; the method was immunoSEQ multiplex PCR. Of 450,000 to 500,000 clones in the sample, approximately 90% are singletons; the top ten hold approximately 0.7%. The sample taken for sequencing was PBMCs or T cells enriched from blood (not recorded which). Source of these receptors: a woman aged 18-29 years who had recovered from COVID-19.

This chain links TRBV10-3 with TRBJ2-7; maybe TRBD1 (5 bases). The V and J ends lost 8 bases and 0 bases respectively, with 11 bases between them. Germline-derived CDR1 and CDR2 are ENHRY and SYGVKD. The CDR3 length is 13 residues. The CDR3: CAILDTTSYEQYF. In nucleotides, the CDR3 is TGTGCCATCTTGGACACCACCTCCTACGAGCAGTACTTC.

CDR3 region: CSGRGNTEAFF. CDR3 bases: TGCAGCGGCCGGGGGAACACTGAAGCTTTCTTT. The rearrangement uses TRBV20-1 and TRBJ1-1; the D is unclear. The CDR3 is made up of 11 amino acids. CDR1 is DFQATT and CDR2 is SNEGSKA in the germline V gene (reference sequence).

The rearrangement links TRBV18 to TRBJ2-7, with 7 bases aligning to TRBD2. In germline, CDR1 is KGHSH, CDR2 LQKENI. Trimming cost V 4 bases and J 2 bases; bases outside gene matches: 8. The CDR3 is 15 amino acids. The CDR3 is CASSRGGGEPYEQYF. The CDR3 bases are TGTGCCAGCTCACGGGGCGGGGGAGAACCCTACGAGCAGTACTTC. The full variable domain, with the rest looked up from reference TRBV18 and TRBJ2-7, is NAGVMQNPRHLVRRRGQEARLRCSPMKGHSHVYWYRQLPEEGLKFMVYLQKENIIDESGMPKERFSAEFPKEGPSILRIQQVVRGDSAAYFCASSRGGGEPYEQYFGPGTRLTVT.

In this sample, this clone turned up once. The V gene is TRBV28, the J gene TRBJ1-4, with TRBD1 matching 7 bases. The germline V gene encodes CDR1 MDHEN and CDR2 SYDVKM. The V gene end was trimmed by 6 bases and the J gene end by 4 bases; junction bases not matched to a gene: 8. The CDR3 runs to 15 residues. CDR3: CASSSPGGLNEKLFF. The CDR3 DNA reads TGTGCCAGCAGCTCCCCAGGGGGGCTTAATGAAAAACTGTTTTTT.

The gene calls are TRBV28 and TRBJ2-2; D might be TRBD1 (7 bases). The CDR3 totals 14 residues. V gave up 6 bases and J gave up 5 bases, with 13 bases separating them. CDR1 is MDHEN, CDR2 SYDVKM, per germline. This CDR3 reads CASRRDSLTGELFF. CDR3 coding DNA: TGTGCCAGCAGGCGGGACAGCCTAACCGGGGAGCTGTTTTTT.

This clone was counted between two and nine times. The rearrangement uses TRBV9 and TRBJ2-7; 11 bases agree with TRBD2. Germline V lookup: CDR1 SGDLS, CDR2 YYNGEE. The length of the CDR3 is 15 residues. The V segment lost 3 bases and the J segment 0 bases; nucleotides outside the gene matches: 2. The CDR3 here is CASSGSGGDSYEQYF. In nucleotides, the CDR3 is TGTGCCAGCAGCGGTAGCGGGGGGGACTCCTACGAGCAGTACTTC. Full variable domain (outside the CDR3, taken from reference TRBV9 and TRBJ2-7): DSGVTQTPKHLITATGQRVTLRCSPRSGDLSVYWYQQSLDQGLQFLIQYYNGEERAKGNILERFSAQQFPDLHSELNLSSLELGDSALYFCASSGSGGDSYEQYFGPGTRLTVT.

The chain combines TRBV15 with TRBJ1-5, with D tentatively TRBD1 (5 bases). Trimming pared 1 base from V and 6 bases from J, leaving 10 bases between. Germline V CDR1 and CDR2: LNHNV, YYDKDF (reference sequence). This CDR3 has 14 residues. As DNA, the CDR3 is TGTGCCACCAGCAGAGCTAAGGGGCGTCAGCCCCAGCATTTT. It specifies CATSRAKGRQPQHF.

This chain connects TRBV30 to TRBJ1-2, with TRBD1 identical over 7 bases. CDR3 length equals 13 residues. Germline CDR1 is GTSNPN and CDR2 is SVGIG (reference sequence). The junction had 3 bases not matched to a gene; V was cut back by 1 base and J by 4 bases. The CDR3 DNA reads as TGTGCCTGGAGTGCCGCAGGGGGCTATGGCTACACCTTC. Protein: CAWSAAGGYGYTF.

The chain has TRBV30 and TRBJ1-1, with 11 nucleotides matching TRBD1. Trimming cost V 2 bases and J 0 bases; bases outside gene matches: 5. CDR3 length: 16 amino acids. Germline V gene lookup returns CDR1 GTSNPN and CDR2 SVGIG (reference sequence). Here the CDR3 reads CAWSQDRGLLNTEAFF. The CDR3 region has the DNA TGTGCCTGGAGTCAGGACAGGGGGCTACTGAACACTGAAGCTTTCTTT.

Only a few counts were recorded for this clone. This chain connects TRBV4-1 to TRBJ2-3, with D tentatively TRBD2 (6 bases). Germline loops: CDR1 MGHRA, CDR2 YSYEKL. The CDR3 contains 16 residues. V was trimmed by 2 bases and J by 11 bases, leaving 23 bases between them. This CDR3 is CASSQRSSVGNMMQYF. DNA of the CDR3: TGCGCCAGCAGCCAACGCTCTAGCGTGGGTAATATGATGCAGTATTTT.

This clone was counted a single time. J is TRBJ2-6 and V is TRBV25-1; D possibly corresponds to TRBD2 (7 bases). Trimming left V 4 bases short and J 0 bases short, with 10 bases between. The germline V gene encodes CDR1 MGHDK and CDR2 SYGVNS. This CDR3 spans 16 amino acids. CDR3 sequence (DNA): TGTGCCAGCAGTGGGGGAGGGGGCTCTGGGGCCAACGTCCTGACTTTC. It translates to CASSGGGGSGANVLTF.

The chain recombines TRBV6-1 with TRBJ2-1; D is possibly TRBD2 (7 bases). This CDR3 spans 19 amino acids. The V and J ends lost 1 base and 0 bases respectively, with 19 bases between them. CDR1 MNHNS and CDR2 SASEGT come from the germline V gene. CDR3 residues: CASSEVAGATLSSYNEQFF. DNA for the CDR3: TGTGCCAGCAGTGAAGTGGCGGGGGCCACCTTAAGCTCCTACAATGAGCAGTTCTTC.

The genes are TRBV30 and TRBJ1-1; TRBD1 agrees at 7 bases. V was clipped by 1 base and J by 3 bases; unmatched bases: 2. The CDR3 runs to 13 residues. Germline loops: CDR1 GTSNPN, CDR2 SVGIG (reference sequence). CDR3: CAWSGQGHTEAFF. In DNA form, the CDR3 reads TGTGCCTGGAGTGGACAGGGCCACACTGAAGCTTTCTTT.

The chain couples TRBV7-3 to TRBJ2-3; D possibly corresponds to TRBD2 (5 bases). Germline V gene lookup returns CDR1 SGHTA and CDR2 FQGTGA. V was trimmed by 4 bases and J by 1 base, leaving 6 bases between them. The CDR3 is 13 residues long. The CDR3 here is CASSWTGTDTQYF. The DNA for the CDR3 is TGTGCCAGCAGCTGGACTGGCACAGATACGCAGTATTTT.

CDR3 in amino acids: CATSTSGEGTQYF. The CDR3 bases are TGTGCCACCAGCACCAGTGGTGAGGGAACGCAGTATTTT. The chain combines TRBV15 with TRBJ2-3; perhaps TRBD2 as D (5 bases). Germline CDR1 reads LNHNV; CDR2 reads YYDKDF (reference sequence). CDR3 length: 13 residues. V lost 4 bases and J 9 bases, leaving 14 bases between the germline ends.

The V gene is TRBV30, the J gene TRBJ1-1, with a tentative D call TRBD1 (5 bases). Germline assignment: CDR1 GTSNPN and CDR2 SVGIG (reference sequence). Trimming removed 4 bases from V and 3 bases from J, with 9 bases in between. CDR3 size: 12 residues. The CDR3 protein is CAWMGGYTEAFF. The CDR3 DNA follows: TGTGCCTGGATGGGGGGATACACTGAAGCTTTCTTT.

The V call is TRBV18, the J call TRBJ2-2, with D unclear. The V end lost 3 bases, the J end lost 0 bases, and 11 bases lay between the germline ends. Germline loops: CDR1 KGHSH, CDR2 LQKENI. This CDR3 region has 16 residues. CDR3 in DNA: TGTGCCAGCTCACCGCCCAGCGCCACGAACACCGGGGAGCTGTTTTTT. Translating it yields CASSPPSATNTGELFF. The variable domain in full, with the rest retrieved from reference TRBV18 and TRBJ2-2, is NAGVMQNPRHLVRRRGQEARLRCSPMKGHSHVYWYRQLPEEGLKFMVYLQKENIIDESGMPKERFSAEFPKEGPSILRIQQVVRGDSAAYFCASSPPSATNTGELFFGEGSRLTVL.

The chain carries TRBV5-8 and TRBJ1-5; possible D gene TRBD1, 6 bases. Germline V gene sequence: CDR1 SGHTS, CDR2 YDEGEE. With 4 bases removed from V and 0 bases from J, the gap between germline ends came to 11 bases. This CDR3 is 15 amino acids long. CDR3 region: CASSRDRYSNQPQHF. DNA for the CDR3: TGTGCCAGCAGCCGTGACAGGTATAGCAATCAGCCCCAGCATTTT.

The genes are TRBV5-1 and TRBJ1-6; possible D gene TRBD1, 5 bases. Germline V gene data show CDR1 as SGHRS and CDR2 as YFSETQ. Trimming took off 4 bases at V and 7 bases at J, with 15 bases between the two ends. This CDR3 is 15 amino acids long. As DNA, the CDR3 is TGCGCCAGCAGCCCCGGGGGGGAGTTGAATTCACCCCTCCACTTT. Protein: CASSPGGELNSPLHF.

The chain recombines TRBV5-6 with TRBJ2-1; 7 bases match TRBD1. V lost 5 bases to trimming and J lost 13 bases; unmatched junction nucleotides: 9. There are 12 residues in the CDR3. Germline assignment: CDR1 SGHDT and CDR2 YYEEEE. The CDR3 reads CASSSDWDRQFF. The CDR3, as DNA: TGTGCCAGCAGTTCGGACTGGGACAGACAGTTCTTC. Drawing the rest from reference TRBV5-6 and TRBJ2-1, the complete variable domain is DAGVTQSPTHLIKTRGQQVTLRCSPKSGHDTVSWYQQALGQGPQFIFQYYEEEERQRGNFPDRFSGHQFPNYSSELNVNALLLGDSALYLCASSSDWDRQFFGPGTRLTVL.

A single count supports this clone. J is TRBJ1-3 and V is TRBV19, with D uncertain. CDR1 and CDR2 from the germline V gene are LNHDA and SQIVND (reference sequence). The germline V and J ends were trimmed by 6 bases and 0 bases, with 6 bases remaining between them. The CDR3 is 13 residues long. CDR3 sequence (DNA): TGTGCCAGTAGGCTGAGCTCTGGAAACACCATATATTTT. It encodes CASRLSSGNTIYF.

V and J are TRBV6-5 and TRBJ1-5; no definite D call. Germline CDR1 and CDR2: MNHEY and SVGAGI. This CDR3 contains 14 residues. The V gene lost 7 bases and the J gene lost 0 bases, with 10 bases spanning the gap. This chain's CDR3 is CASTPGLSNQPQHF. In nucleotides, the CDR3 is TGTGCCAGCACCCCGGGTCTTAGCAATCAGCCCCAGCATTTT.

V usage is TRBV19 and J usage is TRBJ1-2, with a tentative D call TRBD1 (6 bases). Germline V gene lookup returns CDR1 LNHDA and CDR2 SQIVND (reference sequence). The length of the CDR3 is 13 residues. V lost 7 bases and J 6 bases, leaving 15 bases between the germline ends. The CDR3 is CASTPTGSHGYTF. The CDR3 coding sequence is TGTGCCAGTACCCCGACAGGATCCCATGGCTACACCTTC.

The rearrangement uses TRBV28 and TRBJ2-1, with 8 bases matching TRBD2. J lost 0 bases, V lost 1 base, and 5 bases had no gene match. This CDR3 spans 17 amino acids. Germline CDR1 reads MDHEN; CDR2 reads SYDVKM. The CDR3 protein is CASSLYRGTSSYNEQFF. The DNA for the CDR3 is TGTGCCAGCAGTTTATATCGCGGGACTAGCTCCTACAATGAGCAGTTCTTC.

The V call is TRBV11-2, the J call TRBJ1-5, with TRBD1 as a possible D gene (5 bases). In germline, CDR1 is SGHAT, CDR2 FQNNGV. The CDR3 sequence is 15 residues long. V shed 2 bases and J shed 3 bases, with 11 bases lying between them. This CDR3 is CASSLKTVSNQPQHF. The CDR3 DNA sequence: TGTGCCAGCAGCTTAAAGACAGTGTCCAATCAGCCCCAGCATTTT.

The rearrangement links TRBV12-3 or TRBV12-4 to TRBJ1-6, with D hard to call. The CDR3 is 13 amino acids. The V gene lost 1 base and the J gene lost 13 bases, with 11 bases spanning the gap. DNA of the CDR3: TGTGCCAGCAGTTTAGGCCCCGCCGGGCCCCTCCACTTT. As protein: CASSLGPAGPLHF.

This chain connects TRBV11-2 to TRBJ1-1; D is possibly TRBD1 (5 bases). Germline CDR1 SGHAT, CDR2 FQNNGV. The germline V and J ends were trimmed by 0 bases and 5 bases, with 22 bases remaining between them. This CDR3 is 18 amino acids long. The CDR3 DNA follows: TGTGCCAGCAGCTTAGATCCCGGGTTGGGACTGGGCGGGACTGAAGCTTTCTTT. It codes for CASSLDPGLGLGGTEAFF.

This clone was observed a handful of times. The chain has TRBV5-1 and TRBJ1-4; 9 nucleotides agree with TRBD1. The CDR3 totals 16 residues. V shed 4 bases, J shed 8 bases, and the junction held 12 bases outside the gene matches. Germline V gives CDR1 SGHRS, CDR2 YFSETQ. CDR3 sequence (DNA): TGCGCCAGCAGCCTGGGACAGGGAGACGGTTGGGAAAAACTGTTTTTT. Translation: CASSLGQGDGWEKLFF.

This chain uses TRBV29-1 with TRBJ1-2; 8 bases line up with TRBD1. V was clipped by 3 bases and J by 8 bases; unmatched bases: 8. CDR3 length equals 13 residues. Germline-derived CDR1 and CDR2 are SQVTM and ANQGSEA. The CDR3 loop reads CSVEDREIPGYTF. CDR3 DNA: TGCAGCGTTGAGGACAGGGAGATCCCCGGCTACACCTTC.